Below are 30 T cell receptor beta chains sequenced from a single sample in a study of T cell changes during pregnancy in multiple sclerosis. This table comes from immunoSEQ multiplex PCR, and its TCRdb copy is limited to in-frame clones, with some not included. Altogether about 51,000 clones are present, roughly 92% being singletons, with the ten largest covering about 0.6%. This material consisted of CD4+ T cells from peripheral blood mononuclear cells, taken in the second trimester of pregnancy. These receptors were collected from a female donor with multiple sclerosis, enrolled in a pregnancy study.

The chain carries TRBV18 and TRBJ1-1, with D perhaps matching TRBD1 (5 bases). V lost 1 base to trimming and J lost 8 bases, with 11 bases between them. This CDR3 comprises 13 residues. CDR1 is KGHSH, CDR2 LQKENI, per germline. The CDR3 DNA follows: TGTGCCAGCTCACCACGAAGACAGAGCGAAGCTTTCTTT. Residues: CASSPRRQSEAFF.

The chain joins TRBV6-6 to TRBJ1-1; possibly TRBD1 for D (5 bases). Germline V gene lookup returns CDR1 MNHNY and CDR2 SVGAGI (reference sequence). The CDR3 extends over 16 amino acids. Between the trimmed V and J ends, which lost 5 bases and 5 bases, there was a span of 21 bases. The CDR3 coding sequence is TGTGCCAGCAGTCAGCTACGATCGGGGGGGGGAACTGAAGCTTTCTTT. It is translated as CASSQLRSGGGTEAFF.

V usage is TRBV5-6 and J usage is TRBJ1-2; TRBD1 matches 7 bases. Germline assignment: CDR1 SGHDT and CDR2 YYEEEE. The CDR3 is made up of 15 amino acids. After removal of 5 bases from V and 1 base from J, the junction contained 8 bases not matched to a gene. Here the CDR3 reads CASRFTGVGNYGYTF. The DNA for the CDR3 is TGTGCCAGCAGGTTCACAGGGGTTGGTAACTATGGCTACACCTTC. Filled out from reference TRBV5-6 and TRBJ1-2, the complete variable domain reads DAGVTQSPTHLIKTRGQQVTLRCSPKSGHDTVSWYQQALGQGPQFIFQYYEEEERQRGNFPDRFSGHQFPNYSSELNVNALLLGDSALYLCASRFTGVGNYGYTFGSGTRLTVV.

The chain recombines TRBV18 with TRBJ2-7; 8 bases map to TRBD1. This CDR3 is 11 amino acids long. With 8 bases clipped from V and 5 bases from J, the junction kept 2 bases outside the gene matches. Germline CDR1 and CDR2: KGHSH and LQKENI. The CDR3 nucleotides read TGTGCCAGCGCGACAGGGGACGAGCAGTACTTC. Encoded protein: CASATGDEQYF.

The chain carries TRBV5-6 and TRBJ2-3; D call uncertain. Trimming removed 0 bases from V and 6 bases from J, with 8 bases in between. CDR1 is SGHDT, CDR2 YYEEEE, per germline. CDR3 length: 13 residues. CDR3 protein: CASSLGRRDTQYF. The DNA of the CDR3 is TGTGCCAGCAGCTTGGGGAGACGGGATACGCAGTATTTT.

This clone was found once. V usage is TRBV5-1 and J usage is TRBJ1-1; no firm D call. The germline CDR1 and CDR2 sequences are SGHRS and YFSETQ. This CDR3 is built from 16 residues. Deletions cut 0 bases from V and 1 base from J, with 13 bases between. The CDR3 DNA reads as TGCGCCAGCAGCTTGGTATTTTTAGGAGAGAACACTGAAGCTTTCTTT. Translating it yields CASSLVFLGENTEAFF.

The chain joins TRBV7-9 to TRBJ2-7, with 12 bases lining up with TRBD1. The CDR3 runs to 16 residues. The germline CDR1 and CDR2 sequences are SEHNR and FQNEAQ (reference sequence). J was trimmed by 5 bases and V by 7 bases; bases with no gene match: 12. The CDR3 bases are TGTGCCAGCACCTCAGGCCTGGGGACAGGGGGCAACGAGCAGTACTTC. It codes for CASTSGLGTGGNEQYF.

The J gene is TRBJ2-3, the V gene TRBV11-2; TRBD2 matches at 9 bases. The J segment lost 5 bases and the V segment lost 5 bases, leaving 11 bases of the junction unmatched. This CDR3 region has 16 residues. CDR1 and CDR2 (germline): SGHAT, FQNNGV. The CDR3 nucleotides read TGTGCCAGCAGCCTCGCGGGGGGGGCTGGGATAGATACGCAGTATTTT. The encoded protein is CASSLAGGAGIDTQYF.

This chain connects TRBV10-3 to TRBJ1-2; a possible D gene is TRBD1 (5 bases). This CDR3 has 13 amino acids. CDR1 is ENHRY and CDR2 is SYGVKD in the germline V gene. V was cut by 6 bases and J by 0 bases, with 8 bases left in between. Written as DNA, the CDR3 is TGTGCCATCAGGACAGCTTCTAACTATGGCTACACCTTC. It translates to CAIRTASNYGYTF.

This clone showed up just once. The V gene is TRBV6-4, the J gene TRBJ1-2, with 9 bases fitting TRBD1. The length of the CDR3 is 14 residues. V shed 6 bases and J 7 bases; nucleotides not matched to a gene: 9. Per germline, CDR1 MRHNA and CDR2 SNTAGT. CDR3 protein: CASSPRDRAGGYTF. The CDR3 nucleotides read TGTGCCAGCAGCCCCCGGGACAGGGCGGGTGGCTACACCTTC.

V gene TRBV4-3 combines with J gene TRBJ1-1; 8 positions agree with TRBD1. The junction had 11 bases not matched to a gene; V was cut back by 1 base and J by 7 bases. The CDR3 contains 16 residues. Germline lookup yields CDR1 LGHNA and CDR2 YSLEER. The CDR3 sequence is CASSQGTGSLSGEAFF. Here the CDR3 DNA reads TGCGCCAGCAGCCAAGGGACAGGGTCCCTGAGTGGTGAAGCTTTCTTT.

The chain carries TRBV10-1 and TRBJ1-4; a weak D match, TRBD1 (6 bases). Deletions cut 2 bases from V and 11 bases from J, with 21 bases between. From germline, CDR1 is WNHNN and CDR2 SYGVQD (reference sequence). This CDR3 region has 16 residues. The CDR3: CASSEEGRGRFWKLFF. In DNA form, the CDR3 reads TGCGCCAGCAGTGAGGAGGGCAGGGGTAGGTTTTGGAAACTGTTTTTT.

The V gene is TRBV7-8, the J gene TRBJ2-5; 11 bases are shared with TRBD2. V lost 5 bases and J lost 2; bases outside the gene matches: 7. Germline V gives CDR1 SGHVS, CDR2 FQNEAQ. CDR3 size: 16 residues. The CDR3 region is CASSASLAGAQETQYF. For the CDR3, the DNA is TGTGCCAGCAGCGCGTCACTAGCGGGGGCTCAAGAGACCCAGTACTTC. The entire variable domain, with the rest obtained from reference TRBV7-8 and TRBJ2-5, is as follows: GAGVSQSPRYKVAKRGQDVALRCDPISGHVSLFWYQQALGQGPEFLTYFQNEAQLDKSGLPSDRFFAERPEGSVSTLKIQRTQQEDSAVYLCASSASLAGAQETQYFGPGTRLLVL.

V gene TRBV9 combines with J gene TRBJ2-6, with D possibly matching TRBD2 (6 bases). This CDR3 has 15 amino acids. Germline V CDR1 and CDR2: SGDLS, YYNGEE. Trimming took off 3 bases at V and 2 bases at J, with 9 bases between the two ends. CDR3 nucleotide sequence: TGTGCCAGCAGCGCGGAGGGGACTGGGGCCAACGTCCTGACTTTC. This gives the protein CASSAEGTGANVLTF.

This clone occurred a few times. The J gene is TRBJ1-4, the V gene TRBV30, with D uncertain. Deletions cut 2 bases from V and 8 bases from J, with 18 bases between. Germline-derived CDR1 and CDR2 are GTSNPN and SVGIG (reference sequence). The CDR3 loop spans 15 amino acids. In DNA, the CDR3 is TGTGCCTGGAGTTCGACCCCCACTAAAGGAGAAAAACTGTTTTTT. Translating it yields CAWSSTPTKGEKLFF.

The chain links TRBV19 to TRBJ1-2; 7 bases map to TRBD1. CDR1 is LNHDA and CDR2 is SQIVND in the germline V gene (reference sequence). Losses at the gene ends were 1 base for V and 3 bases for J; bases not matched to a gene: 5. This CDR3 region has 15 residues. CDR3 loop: CASSIAVGQYYGYTF. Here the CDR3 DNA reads TGTGCCAGTAGTATAGCCGTGGGACAGTACTATGGCTACACCTTC.

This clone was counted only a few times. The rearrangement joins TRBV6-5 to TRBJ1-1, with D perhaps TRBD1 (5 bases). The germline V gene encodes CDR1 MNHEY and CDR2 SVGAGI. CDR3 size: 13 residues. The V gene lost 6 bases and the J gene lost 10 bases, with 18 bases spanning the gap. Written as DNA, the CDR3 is TGTGCCAGCAGGGCTCAGGGAGCGGGAGGAGCTTTCTTT. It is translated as CASRAQGAGGAFF.

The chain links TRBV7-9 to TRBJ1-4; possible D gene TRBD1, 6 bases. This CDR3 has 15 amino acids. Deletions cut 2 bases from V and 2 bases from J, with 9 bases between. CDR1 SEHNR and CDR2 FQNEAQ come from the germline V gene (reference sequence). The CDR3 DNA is TGTGCCAGCAGCTTATTGGGGGCGACTAATGAAAAACTGTTTTTT. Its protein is CASSLLGATNEKLFF.

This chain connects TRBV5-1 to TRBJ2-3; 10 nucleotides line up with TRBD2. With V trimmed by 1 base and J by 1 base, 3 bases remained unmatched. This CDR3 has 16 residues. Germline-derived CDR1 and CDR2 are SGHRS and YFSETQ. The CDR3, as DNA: TGCGCCAGCAGCTTGCGGCTAGCGGGGGGCACAGATACGCAGTATTTT. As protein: CASSLRLAGGTDTQYF.

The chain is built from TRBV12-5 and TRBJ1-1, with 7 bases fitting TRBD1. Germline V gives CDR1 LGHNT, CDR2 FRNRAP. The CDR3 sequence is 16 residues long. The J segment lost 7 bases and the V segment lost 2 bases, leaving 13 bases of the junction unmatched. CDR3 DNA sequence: TGTGCTAGTGGTTTGCGGGGGGGTAGGGGGCTCGGTGAAGCTTTCTTT. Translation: CASGLRGGRGLGEAFF.

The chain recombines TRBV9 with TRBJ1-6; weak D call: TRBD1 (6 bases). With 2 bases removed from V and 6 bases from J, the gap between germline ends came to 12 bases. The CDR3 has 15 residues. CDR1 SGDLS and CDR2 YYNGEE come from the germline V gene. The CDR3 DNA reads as TGTGCCAGCAGCGTTGCCGACAGGCCTAATTCACCCCTCCACTTT. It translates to CASSVADRPNSPLHF. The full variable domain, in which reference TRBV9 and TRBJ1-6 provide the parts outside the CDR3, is DSGVTQTPKHLITATGQRVTLRCSPRSGDLSVYWYQQSLDQGLQFLIQYYNGEERAKGNILERFSAQQFPDLHSELNLSSLELGDSALYFCASSVADRPNSPLHFGNGTRLTVT.

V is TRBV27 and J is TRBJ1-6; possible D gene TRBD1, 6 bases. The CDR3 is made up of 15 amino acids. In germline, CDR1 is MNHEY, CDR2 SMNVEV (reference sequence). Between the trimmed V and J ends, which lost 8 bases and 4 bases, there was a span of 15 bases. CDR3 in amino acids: CASVARTAYNSPLHF. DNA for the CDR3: TGTGCCAGCGTTGCGAGGACAGCTTATAATTCACCCCTCCACTTT.

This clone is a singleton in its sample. This CDR3 reads CASSLGGGINEKLFF. The CDR3 coding sequence is TGTGCCAGCAGCTTAGGCGGGGGGATTAATGAAAAACTGTTTTTT. The chain has TRBV7-9 and TRBJ1-4, with D maybe TRBD1 (5 bases). The CDR3 totals 15 residues. The germline V and J ends were trimmed by 1 base and 4 bases, with 10 bases remaining between them. CDR1 is SEHNR, CDR2 FQNEAQ, per germline (reference sequence).

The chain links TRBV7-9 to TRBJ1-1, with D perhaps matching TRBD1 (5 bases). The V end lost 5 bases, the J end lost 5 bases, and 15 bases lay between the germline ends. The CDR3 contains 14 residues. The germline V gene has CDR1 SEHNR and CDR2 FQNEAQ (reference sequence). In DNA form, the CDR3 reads TGTGCCAGCAGCCCCGGGGGGGTGGAGACTGAAGCTTTCTTT. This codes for CASSPGGVETEAFF.

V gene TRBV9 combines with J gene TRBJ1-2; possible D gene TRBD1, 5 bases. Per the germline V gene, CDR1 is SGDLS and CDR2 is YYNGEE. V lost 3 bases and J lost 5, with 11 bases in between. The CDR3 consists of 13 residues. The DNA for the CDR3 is TGTGCCAGCAGCGATGGGGGGAGATATGGCTACACCTTC. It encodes CASSDGGRYGYTF.

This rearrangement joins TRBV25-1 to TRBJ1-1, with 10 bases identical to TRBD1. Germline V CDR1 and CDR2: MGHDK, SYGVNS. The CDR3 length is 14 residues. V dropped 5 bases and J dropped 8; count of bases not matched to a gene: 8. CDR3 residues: CASSFGTGASEAFF. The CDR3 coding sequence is TGTGCCAGCAGTTTCGGGACAGGGGCCTCCGAAGCTTTCTTT.

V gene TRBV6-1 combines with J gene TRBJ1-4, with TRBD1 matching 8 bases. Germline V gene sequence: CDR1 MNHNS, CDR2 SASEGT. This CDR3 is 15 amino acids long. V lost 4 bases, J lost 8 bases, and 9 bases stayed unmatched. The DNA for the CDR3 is TGTGCCAGCAGTGGAATAGACAGGGGTGGGGAAAAACTGTTTTTT. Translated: CASSGIDRGGEKLFF.

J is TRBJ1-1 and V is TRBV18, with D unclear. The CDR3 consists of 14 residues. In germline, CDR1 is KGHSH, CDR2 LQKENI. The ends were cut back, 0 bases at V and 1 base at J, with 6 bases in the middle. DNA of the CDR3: TGTGCCAGCTCACCACCACGGGGGAACACTGAAGCTTTCTTT. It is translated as CASSPPRGNTEAFF.

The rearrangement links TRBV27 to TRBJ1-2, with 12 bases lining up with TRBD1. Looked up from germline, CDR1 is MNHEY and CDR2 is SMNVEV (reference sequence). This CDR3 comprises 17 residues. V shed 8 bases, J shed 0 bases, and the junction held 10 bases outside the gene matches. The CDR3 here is CASLNRDRGLPNYGYTF. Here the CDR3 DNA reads TGTGCCAGCCTTAACCGGGACAGGGGGCTTCCTAACTATGGCTACACCTTC.

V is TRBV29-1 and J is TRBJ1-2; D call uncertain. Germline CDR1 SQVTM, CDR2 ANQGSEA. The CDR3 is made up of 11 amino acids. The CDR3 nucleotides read TGCTCACTAGACGGCGACTATGGCTACACCTTC. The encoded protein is CSLDGDYGYTF.